This paragraph reports one TCR beta chain. What it binds is not known. The data belong to a study of T cell repertoires in cytomegalovirus infection. Study-wide context: Indications came from public TCR beta signatures; they pointed to CMV infection and to a matching HLA type.

A single record per CDR3 protein comes from TCRdb applying MiXCR to the reads. The repertoire consists of about 830,000 distinct CDR3 sequences, with approximately 29% occurring once and the leading ten covering around an eighth. The specimen was cultured CD8+ T cells from PBMCs, collected from culture after CMV antigen stimulation. The TCR sequence derives from a human donor in good health (CMV status not recorded). Some clones in this sample may be carry-over from other donors' samples.

The CDR3 protein is CASRPLPPWEQFF. The CDR3 coding sequence is TGTGCCAGCAGGCCACTCCCCCCTTGGGAGCAGTTCTTC. V is TRBV28 and J is TRBJ2-1, with D unclear. The V end lost 6 bases, the J end lost 10 bases, and 16 bases lay between the germline ends. Germline assignment: CDR1 MDHEN and CDR2 SYDVKM. CDR3 length: 13 amino acids.